These 8 T cell receptor beta chains were sequenced from one sample in a study of long-term antiretroviral therapy in people with HIV. The assay, immunoSEQ v3.0, was run at survey level. Only in-frame clones appear in the TCRdb table, and some are missing; sequencing was by immunoSEQ multiplex PCR. The table records 34,000 or so clones, around 80% of them present only once. Sequencing used unsorted PBMCs, obtained 0.6 years after starting antiretroviral therapy. The receptors originated from a man aged 18 to 29 with HIV.

This chain joins TRBV28 and TRBJ2-7; D tentatively reads TRBD1 or TRBD2 (5 bases each). Germline V lookup: CDR1 MDHEN, CDR2 SYDVKM. The V end was cut by 7 bases, the J end by 12 bases, with 25 bases between. CDR3 length equals 14 residues. The CDR3 sequence is CASTPHGDPEGPYF. The CDR3 DNA is TGTGCCAGCACCCCCCATGGGGACCCCGAAGGTCCGTACTTC.

This sequence joins TRBV5-6 and TRBJ1-2; TRBD1 agrees at 7 bases. J was trimmed by 8 bases and V by 0 bases; bases with no gene match: 13. The CDR3 is 16 amino acids. Germline V gene data show CDR1 as SGHDT and CDR2 as YYEEEE. The DNA for the CDR3 is TGTGCCAGCAGCTTGGCACGACAGGGATTACCTTCGGGCTACACCTTC. This encodes CASSLARQGLPSGYTF.

The chain links TRBV11-2 to TRBJ2-5, with D maybe TRBD2 (6 bases). The CDR3 is 15 residues long. Trimming left V 3 bases short and J 2 bases short, with 13 bases between. Per germline, CDR1 SGHAT and CDR2 FQNNGV. CDR3 amino acids: CASSFFGGLQETQYF. In nucleotides, the CDR3 is TGTGCCAGCAGCTTCTTTGGAGGGCTTCAAGAGACCCAGTACTTC.

This clone was observed a few times. An end of the junction does not agree with germline; a read error may underlie this. The chain uses TRBV7-7 and TRBJ2-7; a possible D gene is TRBD1 (5 bases). CDR1 and CDR2 from the germline V gene are SSHAT and FNYEAQ (reference sequence). The CDR3 consists of 14 residues. The CDR3 nucleotides are TGTGCTAGCAGCTTCCGCGACAGTAACTACGAGCAGTACTTC. It yields the protein CASSFRDSNYEQYF.

The rearrangement uses TRBV6-5 and TRBJ1-1; no definite D call. Trimming left V 2 bases short and J 1 base short, with 5 bases between. Germline V gene lookup returns CDR1 MNHEY and CDR2 SVGAGI. The length of the CDR3 is 13 residues. CDR3 amino acids: CASSYGSNTEAFF. The CDR3 nucleotides read TGTGCCAGCAGTTACGGGTCGAACACTGAAGCTTTCTTT.

The chain uses TRBV11-2 and TRBJ2-7, with D hard to call. The CDR3 spans 13 residues. Germline values: CDR1 SGHAT, CDR2 FQNNGV. V lost 3 bases, J lost 0 bases, and 6 bases lay in between. CDR3 in amino acids: CASSFDISYEQYF. In DNA form, the CDR3 reads TGTGCCAGCAGCTTCGACATCTCCTACGAGCAGTACTTC.

The chain couples TRBV27 to TRBJ2-1; D may correspond to TRBD1 or TRBD2 (5 bases each). V shed 4 bases and J shed 6 bases, with 13 bases lying between them. CDR1 and CDR2 from the germline V gene are MNHEY and SMNVEV (reference sequence). The CDR3 covers 14 residues. This chain's CDR3 is CASSWDLGSNEQFF. The CDR3 coding sequence is TGTGCCAGCAGTTGGGACCTTGGGTCCAATGAGCAGTTCTTC.

V gene TRBV18 combines with J gene TRBJ2-7, with 8 bases aligning to TRBD2. J lost 0 bases, V lost 3 bases, and 4 bases had no gene match. Per germline, CDR1 KGHSH and CDR2 LQKENI. CDR3 length equals 15 residues. The CDR3 loop is CASSPRAGDSYEQYF. The DNA for the CDR3 is TGTGCCAGCTCACCGAGAGCGGGAGACTCCTACGAGCAGTACTTC.